This T cell receptor (beta chain) was obtained from a study of blood T cell repertoires in COVID-19. Cohort 3 donors were reported recovered after two negative PCRs, clearance, or symptom resolution. This CDR3 is built from 14 residues. V shed 4 bases and J shed 8 bases, with 18 bases lying between them. Germline CDR1 reads SGHRS; CDR2 reads YFSETQ. The assay was immunoSEQ multiplex PCR, and TCRdb's table has in-frame clones only and misses some. Of under 300,000 clones listed, approximately 85% are singletons. What was sequenced was PBMCs or T cells enriched from blood (not recorded which). V is TRBV5-1 and J is TRBJ1-2; D is unresolved. The sequence was collected from a woman aged 50 to 60 who had recovered from COVID-19. In nucleotides, the CDR3 is TGCGCCAGCAGCGACTCCAGTCGGAGAGGCGGCTACACCTTC. This encodes CASSDSSRRGGYTF.